The 16 T cell receptor beta chains in this list originate from one sample, sequenced in a study of blood T cell repertoires in COVID-19. Some clones are missing from TCRdb's copy, which holds only in-frame ones; the method was immunoSEQ multiplex PCR. Here the sample spans approximately 220,000 clones, around 82% being singletons. The specimen was peripheral blood. The receptors here all came from a woman aged 60-75 years with acute or convalescent COVID-19.

The chain uses TRBV19 and TRBJ2-2; 10 nucleotides line up with TRBD1. The trim removed 5 bases at V and 7 bases at J, leaving 10 bases unmatched. The CDR3 is made up of 16 amino acids. CDR1 is LNHDA and CDR2 is SQIVND in the germline V gene (reference sequence). CDR3 in DNA: TGTGCCAGTAGTCCAGACAGGGGGCTGGACAACGGGGAGCTGTTTTTT. This gives the protein CASSPDRGLDNGELFF. The complete variable domain, with remaining parts taken from reference TRBV19 and TRBJ2-2, reads DGGITQSPKYLFRKEGQNVTLSCEQNLNHDAMYWYRQDPGQGLRLIYYSQIVNDFQKGDIAEGYSVSREKKESFPLTVTSAQKNPTAFYLCASSPDRGLDNGELFFGEGSRLTVL.

The chain combines TRBV5-1 with TRBJ2-1; 13 positions agree with TRBD2. CDR3 length equals 15 residues. CDR1 and CDR2 from the germline V gene are SGHRS and YFSETQ. V gave up 3 bases and J gave up 7 bases; unmatched junction bases: 4. The CDR3 nucleotides are TGCGCCAGCAGCTCCCGGACTAGCGGGGGTAATGAGCAGTTCTTC. Protein sequence: CASSSRTSGGNEQFF.

The V call is TRBV5-1, the J call TRBJ2-7, with 7 bases that match TRBD1. This CDR3 contains 14 residues. The ends lost 4 bases at V and 2 bases at J; junction bases unmatched: 6. Germline CDR1 and CDR2: SGHRS and YFSETQ. DNA of the CDR3: TGCGCCAGCAGCACCTCCGGGACAGCCTACGAGCAGTACTTC. This sequence encodes CASSTSGTAYEQYF.

This chain links TRBV28 with TRBJ1-1, with D possibly matching TRBD1 (5 bases). Per germline, CDR1 MDHEN and CDR2 SYDVKM. This CDR3 has 12 amino acids. Deletions cut 5 bases from V and 4 bases from J, with 8 bases between. DNA for the CDR3: TGTGCCAGCAGTGGAAGGGGCACTGAAGCTTTCTTT. Protein sequence: CASSGRGTEAFF.

CDR3 sequence reads: CASTGQGDYGYTF. As DNA, the CDR3 is TGTGCCAGCACAGGACAGGGGGACTATGGCTACACCTTC. The chain recombines TRBV2 with TRBJ1-2; 10 positions match TRBD1. V was clipped by 7 bases and J by 3 bases; unmatched bases: 2. The CDR3 length is 13 residues. CDR1 is SNHLY and CDR2 is FYNNEI in the germline V gene.

The rearrangement uses TRBV9 and TRBJ1-5; unclear D gene. The length of the CDR3 is 15 residues. The V and J ends lost 0 bases and 1 base respectively, with 8 bases between them. CDR1 SGDLS and CDR2 YYNGEE come from the germline V gene. CDR3 DNA sequence: TGTGCCAGCAGCGTAGCAGGATTGAGCAATCAGCCCCAGCATTTT. Protein sequence: CASSVAGLSNQPQHF.

There are a few counts of this clone. The genes are TRBV5-1 and TRBJ2-3; possibly TRBD1 for D (6 bases). CDR3 length: 15 residues. The V and J ends lost 4 bases and 4 bases respectively, with 16 bases between them. Germline assignment: CDR1 SGHRS and CDR2 YFSETQ. The DNA of the CDR3 is TGCGCCAGCAGCCGGAACAGGGAATCCCCAGATACGCAGTATTTT. Protein: CASSRNRESPDTQYF.

The chain links TRBV7-2 to TRBJ1-5; D is ambiguous. V dropped 4 bases and J dropped 7 bases, with 11 bases sitting between them. Germline values: CDR1 SGHTA, CDR2 FQGNSA. The CDR3 runs to 13 residues. The CDR3 DNA sequence: TGTGCCAGCAGCTCCTCACGGGAACAGCCCCAGCATTTT. This translates into CASSSSREQPQHF.

The CDR3 is CASSRLGQGNNSPLHF. The CDR3 DNA is TGTGCCAGCAGTCGCCTCGGACAGGGGAATAATTCACCCCTCCACTTT. This chain links TRBV6-6 with TRBJ1-6; TRBD1 aligns across 9 bases. Germline lookup yields CDR1 MNHNY and CDR2 SVGAGI (reference sequence). The CDR3 is 16 residues long. With 5 bases clipped from V and 5 bases from J, the junction kept 7 bases outside the gene matches.

The gene calls are TRBV29-1 and TRBJ1-2, with D possibly matching TRBD1 (6 bases). Germline V CDR1 and CDR2: SQVTM, ANQGSEA. Trimming shortened V by 3 bases and J by 4 bases, and 18 bases separated the two germline ends. This CDR3 is 15 amino acids long. The CDR3 sequence: CSVDLQGASGYGYTF. The CDR3, as DNA: TGCAGCGTTGATTTACAGGGTGCTTCTGGCTATGGCTACACCTTC.

The rearrangement uses TRBV18 and TRBJ1-6, with 9 bases lining up with TRBD1. From germline, CDR1 is KGHSH and CDR2 LQKENI. V was pared by 4 bases and J by 10 bases, with 14 bases of the junction left unmatched. There are 17 residues in the CDR3. The CDR3 here is CASSLLPPGQGVSPLHF. For the CDR3, the DNA is TGTGCCAGCTCACTCTTACCACCGGGACAGGGAGTCTCACCCCTCCACTTT.

The sample holds a few counts of this clone. The chain links TRBV18 to TRBJ1-1; D is unclear. CDR3 size: 15 residues. Per the germline V gene, CDR1 is KGHSH and CDR2 is LQKENI. V was trimmed by 3 bases and J by 4 bases, leaving 15 bases between them. Here the CDR3 DNA reads TGTGCCAGCTCACCCCGGGGAGGAGGGCTCACTGAAGCTTTCTTT. It codes for CASSPRGGGLTEAFF.

The CDR3, as DNA: TGTGCCAGTAAAAATACGGGGGGATACAATGAGCAGTTCTTC. Protein: CASKNTGGYNEQFF. The chain uses TRBV19 and TRBJ2-1, with TRBD2 identical over 7 bases. Losses at the gene ends were 7 bases for V and 4 bases for J; bases not matched to a gene: 7. Germline CDR1 is LNHDA and CDR2 is SQIVND (reference sequence). The CDR3 is made up of 14 amino acids.

This sequence joins TRBV5-8 and TRBJ1-5; D call uncertain. V lost 0 bases and J 7 bases, leaving 11 bases between the germline ends. The CDR3 is 14 amino acids. CDR1 and CDR2 (germline): SGHTS, YDEGEE. CDR3 nucleotide sequence: TGTGCCAGCAGCTTGGGACAAACAACCCAGCCCCAGCATTTT. Encoded protein: CASSLGQTTQPQHF.

CDR3: CASSTNRGRGEAFF. In DNA form, the CDR3 reads TGTGCCAGCTCAACGAACAGGGGGCGAGGTGAAGCTTTCTTT. The V call is TRBV18, the J call TRBJ1-1; 9 bases are a match to TRBD1. The CDR3 extends over 14 amino acids. V shed 5 bases, J shed 7 bases, and the junction held 8 bases outside the gene matches. Germline loops: CDR1 KGHSH, CDR2 LQKENI.

This rearrangement joins TRBV24-1 to TRBJ2-6; possible D gene TRBD1, 7 bases. The germline V gene has CDR1 KGHDR and CDR2 SFDVKD. The CDR3 runs to 18 residues. The V end lost 5 bases, the J end lost 4 bases, and 20 bases lay between the germline ends. The CDR3 is CATSAGDRGTVGANVLTF. The CDR3 DNA follows: TGTGCCACCAGTGCGGGGGACAGAGGGACGGTCGGGGCCAACGTCCTGACTTTC.